This T cell receptor beta chain was captured by sequencing in a study of siplizumab effects on memory and regulatory T cells. General study results and limits: Mapping to unstimulated subsets was achieved for only a minor fraction of alloreactive clones. Naive-or-memory phenotypes were unassignable for roughly 75-97% of proliferating CD4+ or CD8+ clones. Treg-derived clones made up an average of about 73% of mappable alloreactive CD4+ clones with siplizumab and about 26% in controls.

On this clone itself: The antigen remains unidentified.

Some clones are missing from TCRdb's copy, which holds only in-frame ones; the method was immunoSEQ multiplex PCR. The sample lists some 100,000 clones, roughly 94% occurring once. The CDR3 extends over 14 amino acids. CDR1 is MRHNA and CDR2 is SNTAGT in the germline V gene. Trimming took off 4 bases at V and 0 bases at J, with 9 bases between the two ends. Sequencing was performed on non-Treg CD4+ T cells sorted from blood. The chain has TRBV6-4 and TRBJ1-2; D call uncertain. The receptor was isolated from a human donor in good health. The CDR3, as DNA: TGTGCCAGCAGTGCACGCACGGCTAACTATGGCTACACCTTC. This sequence encodes CASSARTANYGYTF.